This TCR beta chain was captured by sequencing in a study of OX40 agonist ivuxolimab in advanced cancers. Findings of the study overall: Part of the nonresponder group also had normalized T-cell clonal expansion that was low.

To note about this clone: What it binds is unknown.

Clones were read by immunoSEQ multiplex PCR, and TCRdb kept only the in-frame ones, dropping some. Among about 53,000 clones listed, roughly 83% were seen once. V gave up 5 bases and J gave up 3 bases; unmatched junction bases: 9. Germline V CDR1 and CDR2: LNHDA, SQIVND (reference sequence). The length of the CDR3 is 16 residues. Samples were taken at baseline and on day 1 of cycles 4 and 7. Here the sequenced sample was CD4+ or CD8+ T cells sorted from blood, taken in a trial of the OX40 agonist ivuxolimab. The gene calls are TRBV19 and TRBJ2-3; 9 bases map to TRBD2. The TCR originated in an adult with an advanced solid tumor such as melanoma, head and neck, liver or kidney cancer. The CDR3 loop is CASSPTSGKGTDTQYF. CDR3 sequence (DNA): TGTGCCAGTAGTCCGACTAGCGGAAAAGGTACAGATACGCAGTATTTT. Full variable domain (rest looked up from reference TRBV19 and TRBJ2-3): DGGITQSPKYLFRKEGQNVTLSCEQNLNHDAMYWYRQDPGQGLRLIYYSQIVNDFQKGDIAEGYSVSREKKESFPLTVTSAQKNPTAFYLCASSPTSGKGTDTQYFGPGTRLTVL.